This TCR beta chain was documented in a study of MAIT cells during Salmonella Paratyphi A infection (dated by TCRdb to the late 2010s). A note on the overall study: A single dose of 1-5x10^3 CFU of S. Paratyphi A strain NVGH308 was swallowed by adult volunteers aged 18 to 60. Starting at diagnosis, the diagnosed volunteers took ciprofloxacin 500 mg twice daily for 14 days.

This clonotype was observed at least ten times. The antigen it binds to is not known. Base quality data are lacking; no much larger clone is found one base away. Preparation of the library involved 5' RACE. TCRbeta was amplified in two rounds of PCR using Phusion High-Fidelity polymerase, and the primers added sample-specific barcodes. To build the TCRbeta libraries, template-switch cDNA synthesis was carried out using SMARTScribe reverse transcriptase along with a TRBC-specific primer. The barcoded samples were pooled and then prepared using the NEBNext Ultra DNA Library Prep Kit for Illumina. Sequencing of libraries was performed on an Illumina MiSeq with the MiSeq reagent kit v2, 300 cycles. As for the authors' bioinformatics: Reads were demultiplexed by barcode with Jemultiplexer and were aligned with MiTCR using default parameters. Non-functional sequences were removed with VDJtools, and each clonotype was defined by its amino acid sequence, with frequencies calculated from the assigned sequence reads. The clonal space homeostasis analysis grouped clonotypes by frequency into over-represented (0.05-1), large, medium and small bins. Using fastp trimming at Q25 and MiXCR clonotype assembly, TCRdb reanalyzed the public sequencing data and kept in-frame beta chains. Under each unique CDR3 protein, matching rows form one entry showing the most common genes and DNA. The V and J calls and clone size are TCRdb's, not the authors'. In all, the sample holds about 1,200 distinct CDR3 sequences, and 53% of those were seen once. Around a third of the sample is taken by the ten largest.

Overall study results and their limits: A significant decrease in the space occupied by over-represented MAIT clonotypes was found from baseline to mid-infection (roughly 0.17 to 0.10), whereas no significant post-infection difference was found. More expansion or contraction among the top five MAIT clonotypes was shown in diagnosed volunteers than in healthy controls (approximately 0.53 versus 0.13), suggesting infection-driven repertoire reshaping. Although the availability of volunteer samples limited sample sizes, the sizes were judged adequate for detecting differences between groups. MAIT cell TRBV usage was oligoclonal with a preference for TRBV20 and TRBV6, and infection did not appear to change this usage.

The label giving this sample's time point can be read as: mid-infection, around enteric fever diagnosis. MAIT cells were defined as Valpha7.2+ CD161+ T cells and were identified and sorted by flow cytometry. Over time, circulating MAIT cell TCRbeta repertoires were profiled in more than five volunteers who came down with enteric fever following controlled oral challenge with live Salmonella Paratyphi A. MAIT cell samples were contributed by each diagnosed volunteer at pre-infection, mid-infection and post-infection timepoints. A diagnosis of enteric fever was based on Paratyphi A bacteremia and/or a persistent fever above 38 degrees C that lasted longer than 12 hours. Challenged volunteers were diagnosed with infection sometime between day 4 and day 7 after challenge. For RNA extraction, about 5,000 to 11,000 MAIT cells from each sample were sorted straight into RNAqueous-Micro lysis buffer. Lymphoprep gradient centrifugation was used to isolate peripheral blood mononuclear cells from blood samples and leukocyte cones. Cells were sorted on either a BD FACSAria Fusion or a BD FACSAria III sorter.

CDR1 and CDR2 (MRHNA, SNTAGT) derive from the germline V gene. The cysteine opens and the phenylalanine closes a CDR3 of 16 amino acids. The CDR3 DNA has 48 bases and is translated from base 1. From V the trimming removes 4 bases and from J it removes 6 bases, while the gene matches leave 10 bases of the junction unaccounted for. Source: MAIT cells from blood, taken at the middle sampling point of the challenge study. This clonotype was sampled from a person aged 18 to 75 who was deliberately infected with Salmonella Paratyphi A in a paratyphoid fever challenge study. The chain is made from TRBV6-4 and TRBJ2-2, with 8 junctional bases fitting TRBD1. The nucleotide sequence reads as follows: TGTGCCAGCAGTGCCTCGACACAGGGGGACGCCGGGGAGCTGTTTTTT. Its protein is CASSASTQGDAGELFF.